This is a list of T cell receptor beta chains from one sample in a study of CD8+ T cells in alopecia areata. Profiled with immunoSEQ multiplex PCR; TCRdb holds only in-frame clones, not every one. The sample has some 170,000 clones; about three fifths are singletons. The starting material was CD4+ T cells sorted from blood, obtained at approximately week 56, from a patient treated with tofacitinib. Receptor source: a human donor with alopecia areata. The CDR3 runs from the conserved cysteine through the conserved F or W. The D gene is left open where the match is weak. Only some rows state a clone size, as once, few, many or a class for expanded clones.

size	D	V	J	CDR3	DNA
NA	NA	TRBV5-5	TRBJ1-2	CATQPLGVGAYGYTF	TGTGCCACCCAACCCCTCGGGGTGGGGGCCTATGGCTACACCTTC
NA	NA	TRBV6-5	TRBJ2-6	CASRDSGANVLTF	TGTGCCAGCAGAGACTCTGGGGCCAACGTCCTGACTTTC
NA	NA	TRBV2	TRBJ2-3	CASSWDQGDTQYF	TGTGCCAGCAGTTGGGACCAAGGAGATACGCAGTATTTT
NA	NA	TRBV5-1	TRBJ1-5	CASSFSGAANQPQHF	TGCGCCAGCAGCTTCTCGGGGGCGGCGAATCAGCCCCAGCATTTT
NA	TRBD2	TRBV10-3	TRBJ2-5	CAIKTSGGANRETQYF	TGTGCCATCAAGACTAGCGGGGGGGCCAATCGGGAGACCCAGTACTTC
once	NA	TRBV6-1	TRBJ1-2	CASSEGGRDYGYTF	TGTGCCAGCAGTGAAGGTGGCAGGGATTATGGCTACACCTTC
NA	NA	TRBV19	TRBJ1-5	CASRPGDFNQPQHF	TGTGCCAGTAGGCCGGGGGATTTCAATCAGCCCCAGCATTTT
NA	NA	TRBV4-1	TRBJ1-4	CASSLFPLGEKLFF	TGCGCCAGCAGCCTGTTCCCTCTAGGGGAAAAACTGTTTTTT
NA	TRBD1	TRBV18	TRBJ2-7	CASSPRGQAYEQYF	TGTGCCAGCTCACCACGGGGACAGGCCTACGAGCAGTACTTC
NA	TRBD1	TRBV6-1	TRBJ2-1	CASSIQGASYNEQFF	TGTGCCAGCAGCATACAGGGGGCCTCCTACAATGAGCAGTTCTTC
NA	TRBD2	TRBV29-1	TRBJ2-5	CSGRGNQETQYF	TGCAGCGGGCGGGGGAATCAAGAGACCCAGTACTTC
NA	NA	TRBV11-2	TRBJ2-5	CASSLVLETQYF	TGTGCCAGCAGCTTAGTCCTAGAGACCCAGTACTTC
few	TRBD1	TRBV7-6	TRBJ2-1	CASSPTGLNNEQFF	TGTGCCAGCAGCCCGACAGGGTTAAACAATGAGCAGTTCTTC
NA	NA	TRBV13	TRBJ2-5	CASSPVGKVGTQYF	TGTGCCAGCAGCCCCGTCGGGAAGGTGGGGACCCAGTACTTC
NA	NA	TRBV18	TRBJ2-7	CASSPLGQTYEQYF	TGTGCCAGCTCACCACTCGGGCAAACTTACGAGCAGTACTTC
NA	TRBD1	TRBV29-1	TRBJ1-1	CSVEGPDRVSEAFF	TGCAGCGTTGAGGGGCCCGACAGGGTCTCTGAAGCTTTCTTT
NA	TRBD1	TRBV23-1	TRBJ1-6	CASSQRQGTGSPLHF	TGCGCCAGCAGTCAACGACAGGGCACGGGTTCACCCCTCCACTTT
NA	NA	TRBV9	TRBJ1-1	CASSLLEGGGNTEAFF	TGTGCCAGCAGCCTACTCGAGGGGGGCGGGAACACTGAAGCTTTCTTT
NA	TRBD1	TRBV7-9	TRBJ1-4	CASSYQGASNEKLFF	TGTGCCAGCAGCTACCAGGGGGCGTCTAATGAAAAACTGTTTTTT
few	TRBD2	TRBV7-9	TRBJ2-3	CASSLSGGADTQYF	TGTGCCAGCAGCTTATCCGGGGGGGCAGATACGCAGTATTTT
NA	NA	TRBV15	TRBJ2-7	CATSRDGGSGMGEQYF	TGTGCCACCAGCAGAGATGGAGGGTCGGGAATGGGCGAGCAGTACTTC
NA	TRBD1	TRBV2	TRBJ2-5	CASQRDRGQETQYF	TGTGCCAGCCAACGGGACAGGGGCCAAGAGACCCAGTACTTC
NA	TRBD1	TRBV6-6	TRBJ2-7	CASSADRANEQYF	TGTGCCAGCAGTGCCGACAGGGCGAACGAGCAGTACTTC
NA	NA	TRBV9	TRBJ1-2	CASSVGGTSNYGYTF	TGTGCCAGCAGCGTAGGGGGGACCTCGAACTATGGCTACACCTTC
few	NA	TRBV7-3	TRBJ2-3	CASSLGPTDTQYF	TGTGCCAGCAGCTTAGGGCCCACAGATACGCAGTATTTT
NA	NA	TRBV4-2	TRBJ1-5	CASSQDMAGGRNQPQHF	TGTGCCAGCAGCCAAGATATGGCAGGAGGACGCAATCAGCCCCAGCATTTT
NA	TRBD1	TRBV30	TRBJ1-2	CAWSVRGQGLRVNYGYTF	TGTGCCTGGAGTGTCCGAGGACAGGGGTTACGGGTGAACTATGGCTACACCTTC
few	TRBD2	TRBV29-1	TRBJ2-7	CSVAGTTPGEQYF	TGCAGCGTTGCCGGGACTACACCCGGCGAGCAGTACTTC
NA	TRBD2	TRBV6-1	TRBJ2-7	CASSPPAGLGYEQYF	TGTGCCAGCAGTCCCCCAGCGGGGCTAGGATACGAGCAGTACTTC
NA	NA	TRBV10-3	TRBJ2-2	CAISRERNTGELFF	TGTGCCATCAGTCGGGAGAGGAACACCGGGGAGCTGTTTTTT
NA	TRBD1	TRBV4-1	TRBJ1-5	CASSQDGRGLQPQHF	TGCGCCAGCAGCCAAGACGGCAGGGGGTTGCAGCCCCAGCATTTT
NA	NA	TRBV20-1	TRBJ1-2	CSARPNYGYTF	TGCAGTGCTAGGCCCAACTATGGCTACACCTTC
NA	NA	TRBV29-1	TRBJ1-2	CSVEGQGPTPNYGYTF	TGCAGCGTTGAGGGTCAGGGTCCGACTCCTAACTATGGCTACACCTTC
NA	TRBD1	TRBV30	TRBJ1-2	CAWRKGDSSNYGYTF	TGTGCCTGGAGAAAAGGGGACAGCTCTAACTATGGCTACACCTTC
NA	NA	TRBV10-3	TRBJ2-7	CAISESHEQYF	TGTGCCATCAGTGAATCCCACGAGCAGTACTTC
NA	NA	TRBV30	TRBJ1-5	CAWSVWGFGGNQPQHF	TGTGCCTGGAGTGTCTGGGGTTTCGGGGGCAATCAGCCCCAGCATTTT
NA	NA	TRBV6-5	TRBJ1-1	CASSRSSQVNTEAFF	TGTGCCAGCAGTCGCTCCTCACAGGTGAACACTGAAGCTTTCTTT
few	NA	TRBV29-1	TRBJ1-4	CSVDTNEKLFF	TGCAGCGTTGATACTAATGAAAAACTGTTTTTT
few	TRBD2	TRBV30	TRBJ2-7	CAWSLQTWEGYEQYF	TGTGCCTGGAGTCTACAGACCTGGGAGGGATACGAGCAGTACTTC
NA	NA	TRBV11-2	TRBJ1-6	CASSLEVSPLHF	TGTGCCAGCAGCTTAGAAGTTTCACCCCTCCACTTT
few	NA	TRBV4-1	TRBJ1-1	CASSSVGRKNTEAFF	TGCGCCAGCAGCTCGGTAGGCAGAAAGAACACTGAAGCTTTCTTT
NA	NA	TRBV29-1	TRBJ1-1	CSVEDLRRTEAFF	TGCAGCGTTGAAGATCTTCGGAGGACTGAAGCTTTCTTT
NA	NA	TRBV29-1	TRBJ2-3	CSVEPPTDTQYF	TGCAGCGTTGAACCGCCGACAGATACGCAGTATTTT
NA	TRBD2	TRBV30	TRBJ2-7	CAWSKPGLADYEQYF	TGTGCCTGGAGCAAGCCTGGGCTAGCGGACTACGAGCAGTACTTC
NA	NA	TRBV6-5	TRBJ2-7	CASSLGYEQYF	TGTGCCAGCAGTTTGGGGTACGAGCAGTACTTC
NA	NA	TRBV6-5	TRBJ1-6	CASSVAQANSPLHF	TGTGCCAGCAGTGTGGCGCAGGCTAATTCACCCCTCCACTTT
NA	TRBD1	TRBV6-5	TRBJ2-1	CASTLSGQAYNEQFF	TGTGCCAGCACCCTTTCGGGACAGGCGTACAATGAGCAGTTCTTC
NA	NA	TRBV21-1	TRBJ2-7	CAINETITGAEQYF	TGTGCCATCAACGAGACTATCACTGGGGCCGAGCAGTACTTC
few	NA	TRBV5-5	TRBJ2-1	CASSRTENSYNEQFF	TGTGCCAGCAGCCGGACAGAAAATTCCTACAATGAGCAGTTCTTC
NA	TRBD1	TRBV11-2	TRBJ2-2	CASSWTGFGGELFF	TGTGCCAGCAGCTGGACAGGGTTCGGCGGGGAGCTGTTTTTT
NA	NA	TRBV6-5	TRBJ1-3	CASSYSGLVSGNTIYF	TGTGCCAGCAGTTACTCGGGTCTTGTCTCTGGAAACACCATATATTTT
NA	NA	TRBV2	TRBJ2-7	CASSRRAPYEQYF	TGTGCCAGCAGTCGGAGGGCACCCTACGAGCAGTACTTC
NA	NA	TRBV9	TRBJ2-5	CASSALAGRETQYF	TGTGCCAGCAGCGCCCTTGCGGGGAGAGAGACCCAGTACTTC
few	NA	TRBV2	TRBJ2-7	CASSEVISYEQYF	TGTGCCAGCAGTGAGGTCATCTCCTACGAGCAGTACTTC